This TCR beta chain was retrieved from a study of blood T cell repertoires in COVID-19. Looking at the study overall: In each case, the material was cDNA or gDNA derived from T cells, B-cell-depleted T cells, or PBMCs.

Per the original methods: Reference gene primer amplification in the assay estimated nucleated cell counts. TCRdb's table, derived via immunoSEQ multiplex PCR, lists solely in-frame clones and lacks some. The V and J calls and clone size were taken over from that table, and D and trimming were inferred from the DNA. Of more than 250,000 clones in the sample, roughly 86% were seen once. The sequence was collected from a woman aged 45-60 years with acute or convalescent COVID-19. The specimen sequenced was peripheral blood.

The CDR3 nucleotides are TGCAGCGTTGAGAGTCGGCGGGAAGCATCCTCCTACAATGAGCAGTTCTTC. The encoded protein is CSVESRREASSYNEQFF. The rearrangement joins TRBV29-1 to TRBJ2-1; D may be TRBD2 (6 bases). Germline V CDR1 and CDR2: SQVTM, ANQGSEA. Trimming removed 3 bases from V and 0 bases from J, with 18 bases in between. This CDR3 region has 17 residues.